One sample yielded the 9 T cell receptor beta chains listed below, sequenced in a study of post-analysis software for immune sequencing data. General observations from the study: Controls had lower frequencies than patients of four or five TRBV segments, which included TRBV5-6, TRBV5-1 and TRBV20-1.

Their target antigens are unknown. The TCR beta cDNA libraries carried unique molecular identifiers. MiXCR, applied by TCRdb to the PCR reads, yields one record per CDR3 protein. The data show 800,000 to 950,000 distinct CDR3 sequences, with approximately 57% seen just once and 4.6% held by the top ten. Sequencing was done on a sample of blood. The receptors were gathered from a girl aged 10 to 17 with multiple sclerosis.

The rearrangement uses TRBV12-5 and TRBJ2-7; D is undetermined. This CDR3 comprises 11 residues. CDR1 LGHNT and CDR2 FRNRAP come from the germline V gene. V gave up 7 bases and J gave up 4 bases, with 8 bases separating them. The CDR3, as DNA: TGTGCTAGTGCTATCCAGTACGAGCAGTACTTC. It yields the protein CASAIQYEQYF. The full variable domain, its missing parts supplied by reference TRBV12-5 and TRBJ2-7, is DARVTQTPRHKVTEMGQEVTMRCQPILGHNTVFWYRQTMMQGLELLAYFRNRAPLDDSGMPKDRFSAEMPDATLATLKIQPSEPRDSAVYFCASAIQYEQYFGPGTRLTVT.

In the case of this clonotype: One end of the junction does not line up with germline, which may come from a read error. The chain joins TRBV6-6 to TRBJ1-5; D is perhaps TRBD1 (5 bases). This CDR3 has 16 residues. Germline CDR1 reads MNHNY; CDR2 reads SVGAGI (reference sequence). The CDR3 loop reads CASSYGTGLSNQSQHF. CDR3 coding DNA: TGTGCCAGCAGTTACGGGACGGGCTTGAGCAATCAGTCCCAGCATTTT.

The rearrangement uses TRBV12-3 or TRBV12-4 and TRBJ1-5; D call uncertain. The length of the CDR3 is 13 residues. V was shortened by 3 bases and J by 4 bases, with 7 bases between the two germline ends. The CDR3 is CASSFNQNQPQHF. The CDR3 DNA reads TGTGCCAGCAGTTTCAACCAAAATCAGCCCCAGCATTTT.

The chain recombines TRBV12-3 or TRBV12-4 with TRBJ2-7; D uncertain. This CDR3 region has 13 residues. With 3 bases removed from V and 3 bases from J, the gap between germline ends came to 9 bases. The CDR3 DNA sequence: TGTGCCAGCAGTTTTAGTACAAACTACGAGCAGTACTTC. This codes for CASSFSTNYEQYF.

In this sample, this clonotype turned up a few times. The gene calls are TRBV4-2 and TRBJ1-4, with 9 positions matching TRBD1. This CDR3 spans 15 amino acids. Germline-derived CDR1 and CDR2 are LGHNA and YNFKEQ. Trimming took 2 bases from V and 7 from J; bases not matched to a gene: 5. Here the CDR3 reads CASSQSRQGVEKLFF. The CDR3, as DNA: TGTGCCAGCAGCCAATCGAGACAGGGGGTTGAAAAACTGTTTTTT.

There are a few counts of this clonotype. V usage is TRBV20-1 and J usage is TRBJ2-5; TRBD2 aligns across 7 bases. The CDR3 has 15 amino acids. With V trimmed by 1 base and J by 2 bases, 7 bases remained unmatched. Germline loops: CDR1 DFQATT, CDR2 SNEGSKA (reference sequence). CDR3 sequence: CSARGVAGFQETQYF. For the CDR3, the DNA is TGCAGTGCTAGAGGGGTAGCGGGTTTTCAAGAGACCCAGTACTTC.

This sequence joins TRBV20-1 and TRBJ2-5; TRBD1 is a possible D gene (6 bases). The V end was cut by 5 bases, the J end by 2 bases, with 15 bases between. Germline V gene data show CDR1 as DFQATT and CDR2 as SNEGSKA (reference sequence). This CDR3 region has 14 residues. The CDR3 spells CSARASGQQETQYF. In DNA, the CDR3 is TGCAGTGCTCGCGCTAGTGGACAGCAAGAGACCCAGTACTTC.

This clonotype was counted only a few times. The rearrangement joins TRBV5-1 to TRBJ2-4, with 7 bases lining up with TRBD1. With the DNA end fitting TRBJ2-7 better, the J assignment may be wrong. This CDR3 region has 16 residues. The germline V gene encodes CDR1 SGHRS and CDR2 YFSETQ. This CDR3 is CASSLATGAKSYEQYF. The CDR3 DNA follows: TGCGCCAGCAGCTTGGCCACAGGGGCAAAGTCCTACGAGCAGTACTTC.

This clonotype came up a few times. V usage is TRBV29-1 and J usage is TRBJ1-1, with 7 bases matching TRBD1. The CDR3 runs 14 residues. The germline V gene has CDR1 SQVTM and CDR2 ANQGSEA. Trimming took 6 bases from V and 1 from J; bases not matched to a gene: 8. CDR3 coding DNA: TGCAGCGTGGTCCAGGGGGTGGGGAACACTGAAGCTTTCTTT. Its protein product is CSVVQGVGNTEAFF.